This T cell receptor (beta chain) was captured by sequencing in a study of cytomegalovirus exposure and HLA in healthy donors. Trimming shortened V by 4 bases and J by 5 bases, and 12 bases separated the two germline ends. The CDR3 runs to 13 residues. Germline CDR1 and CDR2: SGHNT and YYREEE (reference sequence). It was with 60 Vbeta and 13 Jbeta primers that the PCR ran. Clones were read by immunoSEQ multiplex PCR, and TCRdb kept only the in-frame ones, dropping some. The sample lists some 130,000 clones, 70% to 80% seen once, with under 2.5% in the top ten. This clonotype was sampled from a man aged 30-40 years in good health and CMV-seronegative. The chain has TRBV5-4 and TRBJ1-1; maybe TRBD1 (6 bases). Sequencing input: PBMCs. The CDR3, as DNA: TGTGCCAGCAGCCAACAGGGAAGTACTGAAGCTTTCTTT. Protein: CASSQQGSTEAFF. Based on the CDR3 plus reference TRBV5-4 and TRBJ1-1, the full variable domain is ETGVTQSPTHLIKTRGQQVTLRCSSQSGHNTVSWYQQALGQGPQFIFQYYREEENGRGNFPPRFSGLQFPNYSSELNVNALELDDSALYLCASSQQGSTEAFFGQGTRLTVV.